These 28 T cell receptor beta chains came from one sample sequenced in a study of blood T cell repertoires in COVID-19. Assay: immunoSEQ multiplex PCR; the TCRdb copy retains only in-frame clones and omits some. This table has approximately 200,000 clones, 85% to 90% appearing once. Sequencing input: peripheral blood. These receptor sequences come from a man aged 55 to 70 who had recovered from COVID-19.

This clone has only a few counts. V usage is TRBV5-4 and J usage is TRBJ1-3; 9 positions match TRBD1. Germline V gene sequence: CDR1 SGHNT, CDR2 YYREEE (reference sequence). Unmatched junction bases numbered 8, after V lost 3 bases and J lost 4 bases. The CDR3 runs to 16 residues. The CDR3 is CASSSNPGTGGNTIYF. The CDR3 coding sequence is TGTGCCAGCAGCTCCAACCCCGGGACAGGGGGAAACACCATATATTTT. Based on the CDR3 plus reference TRBV5-4 and TRBJ1-3, the full variable domain is ETGVTQSPTHLIKTRGQQVTLRCSSQSGHNTVSWYQQALGQGPQFIFQYYREEENGRGNFPPRFSGLQFPNYSSELNVNALELDDSALYLCASSSNPGTGGNTIYFGEGSWLTVV.

The rearrangement joins TRBV25-1 to TRBJ2-3, with 8 bases that match TRBD2. Trimming at V came to 5 bases and at J to 1 base, leaving 2 bases not matched to a gene. The CDR3 loop spans 14 amino acids. Germline CDR1 MGHDK, CDR2 SYGVNS. The CDR3 DNA reads as TGTGCCAGCAGTCAAGCGGGGGGCACAGATACGCAGTATTTT. This encodes CASSQAGGTDTQYF.

The DNA for the CDR3 is TGTGCCAGCAGTGGGTCGGGGGACAGGGTTTACGAGCAGTACTTC. This codes for CASSGSGDRVYEQYF. The V call is TRBV2, the J call TRBJ2-7; 9 bases are a match to TRBD1. This CDR3 spans 15 amino acids. Germline trimming cut 4 bases from V and 4 bases from J; bases unmatched to any gene: 8. From germline, CDR1 is SNHLY and CDR2 FYNNEI.

This chain connects TRBV28 to TRBJ2-1; 9 bases are a match to TRBD2. Germline CDR1 and CDR2: MDHEN and SYDVKM. Trimming at V came to 6 bases and at J to 5 bases, leaving 8 bases not matched to a gene. The CDR3 length is 15 residues. The CDR3 loop reads CASRPRLAANNEQFF. CDR3 nucleotides: TGTGCCAGCAGACCGAGACTAGCGGCTAACAATGAGCAGTTCTTC.

The chain carries TRBV9 and TRBJ1-2, with D perhaps TRBD1 (5 bases). Germline values: CDR1 SGDLS, CDR2 YYNGEE. Trimming pared 0 bases from V and 5 bases from J, leaving 11 bases between. There are 14 residues in the CDR3. The CDR3 spells CASSVGRVGYGYTF. CDR3 coding DNA: TGTGCCAGCAGCGTAGGCAGGGTTGGGTATGGCTACACCTTC.

The chain joins TRBV6-2 or TRBV6-3 to TRBJ1-5, with D unresolved. There are 14 residues in the CDR3. Germline-derived CDR1 and CDR2 are MNHEY and SVGEGT. V was shortened by 8 bases and J by 1 base, with 12 bases between the two germline ends. The CDR3 loop reads CASCPAWSNQPQHF. CDR3 nucleotides: TGTGCCAGCTGCCCCGCGTGGAGCAATCAGCCCCAGCATTTT.

The chain employs TRBV21-1 and TRBJ1-5. TRBV21-1 is a pseudogene segment. The CDR3 has 18 amino acids. In nucleotides, the CDR3 is TGTGCCAGCAGCACCCGACGGGGGGGCCGGAATAGCAATCAGCCCCAGCATTTT. It translates to CASSTRRGGRNSNQPQHF.

This clone was counted a few times. V usage is TRBV5-5 and J usage is TRBJ2-7, with 8 nucleotides matching TRBD1. Germline V CDR1 and CDR2: SGHKS, YYEKEE (reference sequence). The CDR3 contains 14 residues. The J segment lost 3 bases and the V segment lost 4 bases, leaving 6 bases of the junction unmatched. DNA of the CDR3: TGTGCCAGCAGCAAGGACAGGGATTACTACGAGCAGTACTTC. Its translation is CASSKDRDYYEQYF.

The chain employs TRBV23-1 and TRBJ1-2; 10 bases line up with TRBD1. TRBV23-1 is an ORF, and what it does is uncertain. With V trimmed by 1 base and J by 4 bases, 9 bases remained unmatched. The CDR3 runs 17 residues. The CDR3 sequence: CASSQYLPDRGSYGYTF. In nucleotides, the CDR3 is TGCGCCAGCAGTCAATACCTCCCGGACAGGGGGAGCTATGGCTACACCTTC.

Concerning this clone itself: Other nucleotide sequences from this sample produce the same CDR3. The chain combines TRBV9 with TRBJ2-5, with 13 bases lining up with TRBD2. J was trimmed by 1 base and V by 0 bases; bases with no gene match: 3. This CDR3 has 17 residues. The germline gives CDR1 SGDLS, CDR2 YYNGEE. CDR3 nucleotide sequence: TGTGCCAGCAGCGTAGGACTAGCGGGGGGCGGCCAAGAGACCCAGTACTTC. It codes for CASSVGLAGGGQETQYF. Together with reference TRBV9 and TRBJ2-5, the CDR3 gives the full variable domain: DSGVTQTPKHLITATGQRVTLRCSPRSGDLSVYWYQQSLDQGLQFLIQYYNGEERAKGNILERFSAQQFPDLHSELNLSSLELGDSALYFCASSVGLAGGGQETQYFGPGTRLLVL.

For the CDR3, the DNA is TGTGCCAGCAGTTACCATGGGACAGGGGTAGGTGAAAAACTGTTTTTT. Encoded protein: CASSYHGTGVGEKLFF. The gene calls are TRBV6-5 and TRBJ1-4; 10 positions agree with TRBD1. With 2 bases clipped from V and 7 bases from J, the junction kept 7 bases outside the gene matches. The CDR3 runs to 16 residues. The germline V gene encodes CDR1 MNHEY and CDR2 SVGAGI.

V gene TRBV5-1 combines with J gene TRBJ2-1; D is unresolved. This CDR3 region has 14 residues. Trimming took 0 bases from V and 6 from J, leaving 10 bases between them. Germline loops: CDR1 SGHRS, CDR2 YFSETQ. CDR3 nucleotide sequence: TGCGCCAGCAGCTTGGACACAGCTGTCAATGAGCAGTTCTTC. Amino acid sequence: CASSLDTAVNEQFF.

This rearrangement joins TRBV11-2 to TRBJ1-4; TRBD1 matches at 8 bases. Trimming took 1 base from V and 4 from J; bases not matched to a gene: 5. The CDR3 is 16 amino acids. The germline gives CDR1 SGHAT, CDR2 FQNNGV. The CDR3 protein is CASSLARTGFNEKLFF. DNA for the CDR3: TGTGCCAGCAGCTTAGCCCGGACAGGGTTTAATGAAAAACTGTTTTTT.

The rearrangement uses TRBV4-2 and TRBJ2-1; D is perhaps TRBD2 (6 bases). Trimming cost V 4 bases and J 4 bases, with 11 bases left between them. The germline gives CDR1 LGHNA, CDR2 YNFKEQ. CDR3 length: 14 amino acids. The DNA for the CDR3 is TGTGCCAGCAGCCCGGGACTGGGGTACAATGAGCAGTTCTTC. Encoded protein: CASSPGLGYNEQFF.

The rearrangement links TRBV18 to TRBJ1-3, with unresolved D. Germline-derived CDR1 and CDR2 are KGHSH and LQKENI. Trimming left V 1 base short and J 4 bases short, with 11 bases between. This CDR3 is 15 amino acids long. DNA for the CDR3: TGTGCCAGCTCACCACTCACTTCGTGGGGAAACACCATATATTTT. Translated: CASSPLTSWGNTIYF.

This chain joins TRBV2 and TRBJ2-5, with D possibly matching TRBD1 (6 bases). The CDR3 length is 15 residues. Germline CDR1 and CDR2: SNHLY and FYNNEI. V shed 5 bases and J shed 3 bases, with 16 bases lying between them. The CDR3 region is CASSPRTVREETQYF. The CDR3 DNA reads as TGTGCCAGCAGTCCCCGGACAGTTAGGGAAGAGACCCAGTACTTC.

The rearrangement uses TRBV12-5 and TRBJ2-7; 7 bases align to TRBD1. The germline V gene encodes CDR1 LGHNT and CDR2 FRNRAP. The CDR3 has 16 residues. With V trimmed by 4 bases and J by 3 bases, 12 bases remained unmatched. CDR3 loop: CASGSLLGTVGYEQYF. CDR3 DNA: TGTGCTAGTGGTTCGCTATTAGGGACAGTGGGCTACGAGCAGTACTTC.

This chain uses TRBV7-9 with TRBJ1-4; tentatively, D is TRBD1 (5 bases). CDR3 size: 15 residues. Trimming took 5 bases from V and 1 from J, leaving 11 bases between them. The V gene's germline CDR1 is SEHNR and CDR2 FQNEAQ (reference sequence). CDR3 sequence: CASSNSGGTNEKLFF. The CDR3 DNA sequence: TGTGCCAGCAGCAACTCCGGGGGAACTAATGAAAAACTGTTTTTT.

The chain has TRBV6-6 and TRBJ1-5; 8 bases align to TRBD1. The V and J ends lost 6 bases and 3 bases, in that order; junction bases with no gene match: 4. Germline CDR1 and CDR2: MNHNY and SVGAGI (reference sequence). This CDR3 contains 14 residues. The CDR3 loop is CASSQTGDNQPQHF. The CDR3 region has the DNA TGTGCCAGCAGCCAGACAGGGGACAATCAGCCCCAGCATTTT.

DNA for the CDR3: TGCAGCGTTGGTGACAGGGCTGATTCACCCCTCCACTTT. Translating it yields CSVGDRADSPLHF. The V gene is TRBV29-1, the J gene TRBJ1-6, with 7 nucleotides matching TRBD1. Germline loops: CDR1 SQVTM, CDR2 ANQGSEA. Losses at the gene ends were 4 bases for V and 8 bases for J; bases not matched to a gene: 5. The CDR3 consists of 13 residues.

The rearrangement links TRBV6-5 to TRBJ2-1; 13 bases align to TRBD2. The CDR3 totals 15 residues. Germline CDR1 is MNHEY and CDR2 is SVGAGI. With V trimmed by 6 bases and J by 6 bases, 5 bases remained unmatched. The CDR3 here is CASRTSGGASNEQFF. The CDR3 nucleotides read TGTGCCAGCAGAACTAGCGGGGGGGCCTCCAATGAGCAGTTCTTC.

This chain connects TRBV5-1 to TRBJ1-2; 8 bases line up with TRBD1. This CDR3 has 16 residues. The germline V gene encodes CDR1 SGHRS and CDR2 YFSETQ. With 2 bases clipped from V and 3 bases from J, the junction kept 9 bases outside the gene matches. CDR3 loop: CASSFFRQGPDYGYTF. The CDR3, as DNA: TGCGCCAGCAGCTTTTTTAGACAGGGGCCCGACTATGGCTACACCTTC.

The chain links TRBV27 to TRBJ1-2; no definite D call. Germline CDR1 MNHEY, CDR2 SMNVEV (reference sequence). The CDR3 contains 15 residues. Trimming removed 4 bases from V and 7 bases from J, with 19 bases in between. CDR3 in DNA: TGTGCCAGCAGTTCCGACTCGAAAAAGGAGGGTGGCTACACCTTC. Protein sequence: CASSSDSKKEGGYTF.

The J gene is TRBJ1-1, the V gene TRBV7-2; D remains ambiguous. This CDR3 spans 16 amino acids. V was shortened by 4 bases and J by 3 bases, with 18 bases between the two germline ends. Per the germline V gene, CDR1 is SGHTA and CDR2 is FQGNSA. CDR3 protein: CASSSIGGLRDTEAFF. The CDR3 DNA follows: TGTGCCAGCAGCTCCATAGGCGGGTTACGGGACACTGAAGCTTTCTTT.

This chain links TRBV2 with TRBJ1-6; D gene unclear. CDR3 size: 14 residues. The V end lost 5 bases, the J end lost 10 bases, and 15 bases lay between the germline ends. CDR1 and CDR2 (germline): SNHLY, FYNNEI. The CDR3 here is CASSRTGEGSPLHF. CDR3 DNA: TGTGCCAGCAGTAGGACGGGAGAAGGCTCACCCCTCCACTTT.

The chain recombines TRBV27 with TRBJ1-6; weak D call: TRBD1 (5 bases). CDR3 size: 13 residues. Trimming took off 8 bases at V and 8 bases at J, with 13 bases between the two ends. Germline CDR1 MNHEY, CDR2 SMNVEV (reference sequence). This CDR3 is CASQAGRYSPLHF. The CDR3 DNA reads as TGTGCCAGCCAGGCAGGGAGGTATTCACCCCTCCACTTT.

The table lists this clone with a few counts. The chain is built from TRBV30 and TRBJ1-6; 7 bases are a match to TRBD1. The trim removed 5 bases at V and 7 bases at J, leaving 8 bases unmatched. Germline V gene lookup returns CDR1 GTSNPN and CDR2 SVGIG (reference sequence). The CDR3 consists of 14 residues. CDR3 bases: TGTGCCTGGGGAAGCACAGGGGTAAATTCACCCCTCCACTTT. Amino acids: CAWGSTGVNSPLHF.

This chain links TRBV27 with TRBJ1-2; a weak D match, TRBD1 (6 bases). This CDR3 has 14 residues. Trimming pared 0 bases from V and 5 bases from J, leaving 10 bases between. CDR1 is MNHEY, CDR2 SMNVEV, per germline (reference sequence). The CDR3 DNA follows: TGTGCCAGCAGTTTATCTGAACAGGGTTATGGCTACACCTTC. It encodes CASSLSEQGYGYTF.